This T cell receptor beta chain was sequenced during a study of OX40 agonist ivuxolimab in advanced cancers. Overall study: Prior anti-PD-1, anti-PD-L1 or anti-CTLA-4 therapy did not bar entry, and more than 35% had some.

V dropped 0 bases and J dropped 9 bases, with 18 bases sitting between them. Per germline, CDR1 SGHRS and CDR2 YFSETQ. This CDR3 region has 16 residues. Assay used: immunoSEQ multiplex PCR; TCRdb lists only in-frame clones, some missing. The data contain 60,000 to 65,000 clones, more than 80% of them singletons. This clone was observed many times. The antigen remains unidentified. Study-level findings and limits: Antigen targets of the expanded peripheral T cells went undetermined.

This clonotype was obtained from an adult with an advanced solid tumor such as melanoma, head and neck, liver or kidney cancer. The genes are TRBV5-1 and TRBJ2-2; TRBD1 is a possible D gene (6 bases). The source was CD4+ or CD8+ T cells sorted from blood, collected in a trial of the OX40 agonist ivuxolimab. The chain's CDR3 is CASSLVAGAGGWELFF. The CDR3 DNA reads TGCGCCAGCAGCTTGGTAGCAGGGGCAGGCGGATGGGAGCTGTTTTTT.